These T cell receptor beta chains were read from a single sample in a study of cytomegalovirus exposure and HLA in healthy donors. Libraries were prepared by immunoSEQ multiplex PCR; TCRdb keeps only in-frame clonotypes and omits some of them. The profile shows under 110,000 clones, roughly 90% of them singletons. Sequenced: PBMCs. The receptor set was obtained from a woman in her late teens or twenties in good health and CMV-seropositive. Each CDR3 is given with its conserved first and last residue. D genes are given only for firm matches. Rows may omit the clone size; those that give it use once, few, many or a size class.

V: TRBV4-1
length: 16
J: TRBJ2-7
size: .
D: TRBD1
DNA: TGCGCCAGCAGCCAATCGGACAGGGGGCCCTTCTACGAGCAGTACTTC
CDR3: CASSQSDRGPFYEQYF

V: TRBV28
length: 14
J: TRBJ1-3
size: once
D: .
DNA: TGTGCCAGCAGTTTGGGAGGGTCTGGAAACACCATATATTTT
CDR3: CASSLGGSGNTIYF

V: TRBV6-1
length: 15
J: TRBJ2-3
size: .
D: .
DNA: TGTGCCAGCAGTGAAGCGACAGGTAGCACAGATACGCAGTATTTT
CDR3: CASSEATGSTDTQYF

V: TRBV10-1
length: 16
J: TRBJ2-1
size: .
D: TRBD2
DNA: TGCGCCAGCAGTGAGTCGGGGAGCGGGGGATACAATGAGCAGTTCTTC
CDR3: CASSESGSGGYNEQFF

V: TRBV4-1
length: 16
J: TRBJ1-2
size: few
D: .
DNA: TGCGCCAGCAGCCAAGAGGAGACAGTATTGGGCTATGGCTACACCTTC
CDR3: CASSQEETVLGYGYTF

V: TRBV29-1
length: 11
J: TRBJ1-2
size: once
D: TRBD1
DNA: TGCAGCGCCGGGACAGGGATAGGCTACACCTTC
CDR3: CSAGTGIGYTF

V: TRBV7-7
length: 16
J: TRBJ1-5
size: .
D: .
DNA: TGTGCCAGCAGCTTAGCGCTAGTCATTGTATACCAGCCCCAGCATTTT
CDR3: CASSLALVIVYQPQHF

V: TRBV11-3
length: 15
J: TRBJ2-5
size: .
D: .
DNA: TGTGCCAGCAGCTTAGGGTTTGCAGGTCAAGAGACCCAGTACTTC
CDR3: CASSLGFAGQETQYF

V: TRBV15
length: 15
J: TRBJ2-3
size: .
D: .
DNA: TGTGCCACCAGCAGAGGAGGGGGGGTCACAGATACGCAGTATTTT
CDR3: CATSRGGGVTDTQYF

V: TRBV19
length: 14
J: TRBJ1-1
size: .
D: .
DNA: TGTGCCAGTAGTCGCGGAGGAAGCTACACTGAAGCTTTCTTT
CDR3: CASSRGGSYTEAFF

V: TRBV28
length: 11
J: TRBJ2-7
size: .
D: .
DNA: TGTGCCAGCAGTTTCGGCTACGAGCAGTACTTC
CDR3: CASSFGYEQYF

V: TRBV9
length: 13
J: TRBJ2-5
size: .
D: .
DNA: TGTGCCAGCAGCGTAGGACAGCAAGAGACCCAGTACTTC
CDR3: CASSVGQQETQYF

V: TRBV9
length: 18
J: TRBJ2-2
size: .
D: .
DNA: TGTGCCAGCAGCGCGCCTCACTCTACTAGCAGCGACACCGGGGAGCTGTTTTTT
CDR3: CASSAPHSTSSDTGELFF

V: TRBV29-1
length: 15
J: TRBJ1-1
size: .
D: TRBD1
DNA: TGCAGCGTAAAAAGTGGGACAGGGACGGGCACTGAAGCTTTCTTT
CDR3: CSVKSGTGTGTEAFF

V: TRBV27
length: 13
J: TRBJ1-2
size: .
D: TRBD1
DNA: TGTGCCAGCAGAGACAGGGTGGGGTATGGCTACACCTTC
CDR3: CASRDRVGYGYTF

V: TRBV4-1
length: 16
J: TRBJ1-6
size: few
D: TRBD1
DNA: TGCGCCAGCGGAACGACAGGGCCGTGGGGTAATTCACCCCTCCACTTT
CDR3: CASGTTGPWGNSPLHF

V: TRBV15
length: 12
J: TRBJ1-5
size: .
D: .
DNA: TGTGCCACCAGGGAGGGCCTTGGGCCCCAGCATTTT
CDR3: CATREGLGPQHF

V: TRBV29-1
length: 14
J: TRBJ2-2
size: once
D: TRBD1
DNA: TGCAGCGCCGGACAGGGGGCCGACACCGGGGAGCTGTTTTTT
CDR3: CSAGQGADTGELFF

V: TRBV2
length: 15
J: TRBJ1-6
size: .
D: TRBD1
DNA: TGTGCCAGCAGAAGACAGGGGGCCTATAATTCACCCCTCCACTTT
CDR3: CASRRQGAYNSPLHF

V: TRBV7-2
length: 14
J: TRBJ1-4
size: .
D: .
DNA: TGTGCCAGCAGCCCCGGGTCCATTCCTGAAAAACTGTTTTTT
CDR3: CASSPGSIPEKLFF

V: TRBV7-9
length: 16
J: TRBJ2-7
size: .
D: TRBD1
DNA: TGTGCCAGCAGGCCCCAGCGACAGGGCGGGTGGGACGAGCAGTACTTC
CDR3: CASRPQRQGGWDEQYF

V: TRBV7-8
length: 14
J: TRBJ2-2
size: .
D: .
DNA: TGTGCCAGCAGCTTAAAGAGGGGGACCGGGGAGCTGTTTTTT
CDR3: CASSLKRGTGELFF

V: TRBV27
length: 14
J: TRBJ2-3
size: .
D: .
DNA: TGTGCCAGCAGTTTCAGGGCCCCCACAGATACGCAGTATTTT
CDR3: CASSFRAPTDTQYF

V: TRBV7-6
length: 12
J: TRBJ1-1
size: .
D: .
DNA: TGTGCCAGCAGGGGGCAAGACACTGAAGCTTTCTTT
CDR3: CASRGQDTEAFF

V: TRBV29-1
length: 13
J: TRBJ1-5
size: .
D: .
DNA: TGCAGCGTTTCCCCAGGAAGCAATCAGCCCCAGCATTTT
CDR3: CSVSPGSNQPQHF

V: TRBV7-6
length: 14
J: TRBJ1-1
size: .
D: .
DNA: TGTGCCAGCAGCTTAGGTTCGGGTGTCACTGAAGCTTTCTTT
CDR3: CASSLGSGVTEAFF

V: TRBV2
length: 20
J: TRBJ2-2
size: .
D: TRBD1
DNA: TGTGCCACCATACCCAACTCGCTACCGGGACAGGGGGCGCCCACCGGGGAGCTGTTTTTT
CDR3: CATIPNSLPGQGAPTGELFF

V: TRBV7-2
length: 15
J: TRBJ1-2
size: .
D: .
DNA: TGTGCCAGCAGCTTAGGTCGGGGGGGCGGCTATGGCTACACCTTC
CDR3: CASSLGRGGGYGYTF

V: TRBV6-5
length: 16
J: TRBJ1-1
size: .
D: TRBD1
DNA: TGTGCCAGCAGTTCCGACTTCTACAGGGGAGTCACTGAAGCTTTCTTT
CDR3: CASSSDFYRGVTEAFF

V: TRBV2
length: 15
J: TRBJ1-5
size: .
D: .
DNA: TGTGCCAGCAGCGGGGGACGGGATAGCAATCAGCCCCAGCATTTT
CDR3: CASSGGRDSNQPQHF

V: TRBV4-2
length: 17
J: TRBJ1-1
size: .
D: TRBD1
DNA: TGTGCCAGCAGCCAAGTTGGGACAGGGGTAATGAACACTGAAGCTTTCTTT
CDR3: CASSQVGTGVMNTEAFF

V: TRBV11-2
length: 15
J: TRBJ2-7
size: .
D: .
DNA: TGTGCCAGCAGCCCGGGGCGGGACAGTAAGGGCGAGCAGTACTTC
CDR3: CASSPGRDSKGEQYF

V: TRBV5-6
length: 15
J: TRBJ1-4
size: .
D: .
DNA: TGTGCCAGCAGCTCGGCACTAGGTTGGGGTGAAAAACTGTTTTTT
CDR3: CASSSALGWGEKLFF

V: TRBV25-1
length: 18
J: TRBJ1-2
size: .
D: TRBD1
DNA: TGTGCCAGCAGTGAATATGGGGGGACAGGGGGTGTTAGCTATGGCTACACCTTC
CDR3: CASSEYGGTGGVSYGYTF

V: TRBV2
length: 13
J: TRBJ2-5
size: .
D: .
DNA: TGTGCCAGCAGCGGGGGACGCGGAGAGACCCAGTACTTC
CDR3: CASSGGRGETQYF

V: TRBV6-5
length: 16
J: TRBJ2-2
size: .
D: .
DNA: TGTGCCAGCAGTTACCGACGGACAGCATACACCGGGGAGCTGTTTTTT
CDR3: CASSYRRTAYTGELFF

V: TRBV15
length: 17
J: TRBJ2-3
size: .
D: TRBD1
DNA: TGTGCCACCAGCCTACCAAGCTGGGGACAGGGTAAAGATACGCAGTATTTT
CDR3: CATSLPSWGQGKDTQYF

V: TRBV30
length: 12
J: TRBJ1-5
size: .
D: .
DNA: TGTGCCTTTACTCGGGGCAATCAGCCCCAGCATTTT
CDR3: CAFTRGNQPQHF

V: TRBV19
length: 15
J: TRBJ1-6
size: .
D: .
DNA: TGTGCCAGTAGTATTTCGGCAGGGAACGGTTCACCCCTCCACTTT
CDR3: CASSISAGNGSPLHF

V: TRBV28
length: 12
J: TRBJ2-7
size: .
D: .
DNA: TGTGCCAGCAGTCAGGACAGCCCTAAGCAGTACTTC
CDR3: CASSQDSPKQYF

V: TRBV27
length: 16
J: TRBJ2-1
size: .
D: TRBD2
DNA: TGTGCCAGCAGCCAACTAGCGGACAGCTCCTACAATGAGCAGTTCTTC
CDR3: CASSQLADSSYNEQFF

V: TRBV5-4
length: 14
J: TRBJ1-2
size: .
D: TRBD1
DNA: TGTGCCAGCAGCTTAGACAGGGGGCAAGGTGGCTACACCTTC
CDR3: CASSLDRGQGGYTF

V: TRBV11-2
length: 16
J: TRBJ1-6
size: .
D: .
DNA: TGTGCCAGCAGCTTCGGGCTCGAGGGCCGTGGTTCACCCCTCCACTTT
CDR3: CASSFGLEGRGSPLHF